One T cell receptor (beta chain) is described in this entry. Its antigen is not identified. This sample was included in a study of cytomegalovirus exposure and HLA in healthy donors. Study results and caveats: A later analysis, which compared TCR beta chains of equal frequency, found the HLA-associated ones more clonally expanded.

Primers included in the PCR were 60 Vbeta and 13 Jbeta primers. Clones were sequenced by immunoSEQ multiplex PCR, and TCRdb holds only the in-frame ones, with some missing. The sample includes around 100,000 clones, 55% to 75% of them seen just once. The CDR3 is made up of 14 amino acids. Trimming shortened V by 7 bases and J by 0 bases, and 10 bases separated the two germline ends. Germline CDR1 and CDR2: SGHRS and YFSETQ. The sequence was collected from a man between 25 and 39 years old in good health and CMV-seropositive. This chain joins TRBV5-1 and TRBJ1-4; no definite D call. Sequences were obtained from PBMCs. The CDR3 loop reads CASLDTPTNEKLFF. CDR3 in DNA: TGCGCCAGCCTCGACACGCCAACTAATGAAAAACTGTTTTTT.